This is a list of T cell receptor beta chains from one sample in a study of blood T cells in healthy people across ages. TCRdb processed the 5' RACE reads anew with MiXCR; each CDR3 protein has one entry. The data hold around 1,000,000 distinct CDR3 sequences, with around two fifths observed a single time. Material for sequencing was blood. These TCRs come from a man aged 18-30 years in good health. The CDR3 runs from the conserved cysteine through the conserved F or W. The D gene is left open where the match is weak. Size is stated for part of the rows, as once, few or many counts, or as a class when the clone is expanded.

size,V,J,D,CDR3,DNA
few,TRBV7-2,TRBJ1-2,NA,CASSLYQGYGYTF,TGTGCCAGCAGCTTATACCAGGGCTATGGCTACACCTTC
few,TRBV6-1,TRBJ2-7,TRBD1,CASSEASLGQGNYEQYF,TGTGCCAGCAGTGAAGCGAGCCTGGGACAGGGGAACTACGAGCAGTACTTC
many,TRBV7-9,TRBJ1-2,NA,CASSFEDTLNYGYTF,TGTGCCAGCAGCTTCGAGGACACCTTGAACTATGGCTACACCTTC
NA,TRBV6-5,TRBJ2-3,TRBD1,CASSYSRVGQEGTDTQYF,TGTGCCAGCAGTTACTCACGCGTGGGACAGGAGGGCACAGATACGCAGTATTTT
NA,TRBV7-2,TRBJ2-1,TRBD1,CASSLGQSNEQFF,TGTGCCAGCAGTTTGGGACAGTCCAATGAGCAGTTCTTC
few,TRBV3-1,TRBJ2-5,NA,CASSPPAETQETQYF,TGTGCCAGCAGCCCCCCAGCCGAGACCCAAGAGACCCAGTACTTC
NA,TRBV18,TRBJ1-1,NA,CASSSTAGNPEAFF,TGTGCCAGCTCCTCTACCGCCGGGAATCCTGAAGCTTTCTTT
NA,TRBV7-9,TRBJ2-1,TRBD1,CASSPETGLGSREQFF,TGTGCCAGCAGCCCGGAGACAGGGTTGGGCAGTCGTGAGCAGTTCTTC
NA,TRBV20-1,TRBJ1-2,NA,CSAKFKGRYGYTF,TGCAGTGCGAAGTTCAAGGGCAGGTATGGCTACACCTTC
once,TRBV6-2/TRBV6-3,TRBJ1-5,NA,CASRGEWNQPQHF,TGTGCCAGCAGAGGGGAATGGAATCAGCCCCAGCATTTT
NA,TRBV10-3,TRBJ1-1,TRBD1,CAISGGTASNTEAFF,TGTGCCATCAGTGGCGGGACAGCCTCGAACACTGAAGCTTTCTTT
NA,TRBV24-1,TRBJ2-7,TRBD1,CATSGDRVNNEQYF,TGTGCCACCAGTGGGGACAGGGTAAACAATGAGCAGTACTTC
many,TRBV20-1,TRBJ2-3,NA,CSARPGGSTDTQYF,TGCAGTGCTAGGCCCGGGGGCTCCACAGATACGCAGTATTTT
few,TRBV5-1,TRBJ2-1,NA,CASSLSARGGYNEQFF,TGCGCCAGCAGCTTGTCGGCTAGAGGCGGCTACAATGAGCAGTTCTTC
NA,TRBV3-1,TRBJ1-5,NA,CASSQQNSNQPQHF,TGTGCCAGCAGCCAACAGAATAGCAATCAGCCCCAGCATTTT
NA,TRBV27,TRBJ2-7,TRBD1,CASSLVGQGRDEQYF,TGTGCCAGCAGTTTAGTGGGACAGGGACGTGACGAGCAGTACTTC
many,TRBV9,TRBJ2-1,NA,CASSVERERLFF,TGTGCCAGCAGCGTAGAGAGGGAACGACTGTTCTTC
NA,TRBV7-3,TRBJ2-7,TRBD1,CASSLNGGGQGYEQYF,TGTGCCAGCAGCTTAAATGGAGGGGGACAGGGGTACGAGCAGTACTTC
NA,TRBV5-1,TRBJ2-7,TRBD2,CASSELPLAGAYEQYF,TGCGCCAGCAGCGAATTACCCCTAGCGGGGGCTTACGAGCAGTACTTC
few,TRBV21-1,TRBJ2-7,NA,CASSTTGGLSYEQYF,TGTGCCAGCAGCACCACAGGGGGGCTAAGCTACGAGCAGTACTTC
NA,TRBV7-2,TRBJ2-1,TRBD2,CASGLVELAGNNEQFF,TGTGCCAGCGGCTTAGTGGAACTAGCGGGGAATAATGAGCAGTTCTTC
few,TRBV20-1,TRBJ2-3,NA,CSASGEISDTQYF,TGCAGTGCTAGCGGGGAAATATCAGATACGCAGTATTTT
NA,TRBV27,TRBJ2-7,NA,CASSFRGSRDEQYF,TGTGCCAGCAGTTTCCGCGGCAGTCGCGACGAGCAGTACTTC
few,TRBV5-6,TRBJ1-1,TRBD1,CASSWDRGDTEAFF,TGTGCCAGCAGCTGGGACAGGGGAGACACTGAAGCTTTCTTT
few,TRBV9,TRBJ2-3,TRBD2,CASSERGLGDTQYF,TGTGCCAGCAGCGAGCGGGGGTTGGGAGATACGCAGTATTTT
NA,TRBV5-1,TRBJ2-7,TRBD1,CASGSGTASYEQYF,TGCGCCAGCGGCTCCGGGACAGCCTCCTACGAGCAGTACTTC
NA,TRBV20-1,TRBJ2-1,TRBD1,CSTTGGNDNEQFF,TGCAGCACTACAGGGGGCAACGACAATGAGCAGTTCTTC